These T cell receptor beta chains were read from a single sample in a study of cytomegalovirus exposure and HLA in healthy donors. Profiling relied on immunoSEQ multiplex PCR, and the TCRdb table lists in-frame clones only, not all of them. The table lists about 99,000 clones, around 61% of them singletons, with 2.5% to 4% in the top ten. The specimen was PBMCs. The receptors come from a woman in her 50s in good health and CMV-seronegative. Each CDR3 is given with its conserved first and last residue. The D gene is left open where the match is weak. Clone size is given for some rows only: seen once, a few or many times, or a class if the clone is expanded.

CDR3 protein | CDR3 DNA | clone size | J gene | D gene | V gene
CASSFKDSTGELFF | TGTGCCAGCAGCTTCAAAGATAGCACCGGGGAGCTGTTTTTT | . | TRBJ2-2 | . | TRBV5-4
CASSLESSGGVTQYF | TGTGCCAGCAGCTTAGAGTCTAGCGGGGGAGTTACGCAGTATTTT | few | TRBJ2-3 | TRBD2 | TRBV7-9
CSVGGRVVQGALYEQYF | TGCAGCGTTGGAGGTAGGGTCGTCCAGGGGGCTCTCTACGAGCAGTACTTC | . | TRBJ2-7 | TRBD1 | TRBV29-1
CASSLGGQLEAFF | TGCGCCAGCAGCTTAGGAGGACAGTTAGAAGCTTTCTTT | . | TRBJ1-1 | . | TRBV5-1
CASGPRTPYNEQFF | TGTGCCAGCGGGCCACGGACACCATACAATGAGCAGTTCTTC | few | TRBJ2-1 | . | TRBV5-4
CASSLAGTVYYEQYF | TGCGCCAGCAGCTTGGCCGGGACAGTATATTACGAGCAGTACTTC | . | TRBJ2-7 | TRBD1 | TRBV5-1
CASSFRTSGSTDTQYF | TGTGCCAGCAGCTTTCGGACTAGCGGAAGCACAGATACGCAGTATTTT | few | TRBJ2-3 | TRBD2 | TRBV7-9
CASSTNMNTEAFF | TGTGCCAGCAGTACAAACATGAACACTGAAGCTTTCTTT | few | TRBJ1-1 | . | TRBV7-2
CASSLPESGGNEKLFF | TGTGCCAGCAGCCTGCCTGAGTCTGGGGGGAATGAAAAACTGTTTTTT | . | TRBJ1-4 | . | TRBV28
CASSYRLGLGLYEQYF | TGTGCCAGCAGCTACAGATTGGGACTAGGCCTCTACGAGCAGTACTTC | . | TRBJ2-7 | TRBD2 | TRBV7-9
CASSVMERETQYF | TGTGCCAGCAGCGTGATGGAGCGGGAGACCCAGTACTTC | . | TRBJ2-5 | . | TRBV11-2
CSVIASGQPYEQYF | TGCAGCGTTATCGCTAGCGGGCAACCCTACGAGCAGTACTTC | . | TRBJ2-7 | TRBD2 | TRBV29-1
CATSFNYNEQFF | TGTGCCACCAGCTTCAATTACAATGAGCAGTTCTTC | . | TRBJ2-1 | . | TRBV15
CAWTQGLYPYEQYF | TGTGCTTGGACTCAGGGTTTATACCCCTACGAGCAGTACTTC | . | TRBJ2-7 | . | TRBV30
CASSLNRETGELFF | TGTGCCAGCAGTTTAAACAGGGAGACCGGGGAGCTGTTTTTT | . | TRBJ2-2 | . | TRBV6-5
CASSLFSVAANNEKLFF | TGTGCCAGCAGCTTATTTTCCGTGGCGGCTAATAATGAAAAACTGTTTTTT | . | TRBJ1-4 | . | TRBV7-2
CASSLGLAGGETQYF | TGTGCCAGCAGCTTAGGTCTAGCGGGTGGGGAGACCCAGTACTTC | . | TRBJ2-5 | TRBD2 | TRBV11-3
CASSFVPSGGSEQYF | TGTGCCAGCAGCTTTGTCCCTAGCGGGGGTTCCGAGCAGTACTTC | . | TRBJ2-7 | TRBD2 | TRBV5-5
CASSLPIRTGVNEKLFF | TGTGCCAGCTCCTTACCTATCCGGACAGGGGTTAATGAAAAACTGTTTTTT | once | TRBJ1-4 | TRBD1 | TRBV7-3
CASSSQGGDYNEQFF | TGTGCCAGCAGCTCGCAGGGTGGGGACTACAATGAGCAGTTCTTC | . | TRBJ2-1 | . | TRBV5-4
CASSPAPAGLLPSGEEKLFF | TGCGCCAGCAGCCCCGCCCCGGCGGGACTACTGCCCTCTGGGGAGGAAAAACTGTTTTTT | . | TRBJ1-4 | . | TRBV4-1
CASRRDREKGSPLHF | TGTGCCAGCAGAAGGGACAGGGAGAAAGGTTCACCCCTCCACTTT | . | TRBJ1-6 | TRBD1 | TRBV6-5
CASTPTWPEAEAFF | TGTGCCAGCACCCCCACGTGGCCTGAGGCTGAAGCTTTCTTT | few | TRBJ1-1 | . | TRBV7-9
CSVHRGGAYNEQFF | TGCAGCGTTCACCGCGGGGGGGCCTACAATGAGCAGTTCTTC | few | TRBJ2-1 | TRBD2 | TRBV29-1
CASSYLDRNYGYTF | TGTGCCAGCAGTTACCTAGACAGGAACTATGGCTACACCTTC | . | TRBJ1-2 | . | TRBV6-5
CASSFSVTGNTGELFF | TGCGCCAGCAGCTTTAGCGTGACAGGGAACACCGGGGAGCTGTTTTTT | few | TRBJ2-2 | . | TRBV5-1
CASSAGGVETQYF | TGCGCCAGCAGTGCCGGTGGAGTCGAGACCCAGTACTTC | . | TRBJ2-5 | . | TRBV10-1